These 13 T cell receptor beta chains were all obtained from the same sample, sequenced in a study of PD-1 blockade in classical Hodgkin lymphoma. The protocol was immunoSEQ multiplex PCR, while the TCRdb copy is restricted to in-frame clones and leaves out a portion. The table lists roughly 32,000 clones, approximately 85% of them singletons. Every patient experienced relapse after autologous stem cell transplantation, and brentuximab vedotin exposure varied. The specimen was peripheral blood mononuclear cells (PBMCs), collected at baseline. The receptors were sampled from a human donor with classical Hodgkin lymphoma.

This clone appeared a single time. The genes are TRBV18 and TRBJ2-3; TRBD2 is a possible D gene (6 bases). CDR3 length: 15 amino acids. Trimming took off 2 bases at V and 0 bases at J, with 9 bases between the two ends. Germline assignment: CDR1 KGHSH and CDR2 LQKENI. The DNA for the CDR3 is TGTGCCAGCTCACCAGCGGGGCCTAGCACAGATACGCAGTATTTT. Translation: CASSPAGPSTDTQYF.

The CDR3 protein is CASSQEGGGVPETQYF. As DNA, the CDR3 is TGTGCCAGCAGCCAGGAGGGGGGGGGAGTACCAGAGACCCAGTACTTC. The genes are TRBV4-2 and TRBJ2-5, with D possibly being TRBD2 (7 bases). Deletions cut 3 bases from V and 4 bases from J, with 18 bases between. Germline CDR1 reads LGHNA; CDR2 reads YNFKEQ. CDR3 length: 16 residues.

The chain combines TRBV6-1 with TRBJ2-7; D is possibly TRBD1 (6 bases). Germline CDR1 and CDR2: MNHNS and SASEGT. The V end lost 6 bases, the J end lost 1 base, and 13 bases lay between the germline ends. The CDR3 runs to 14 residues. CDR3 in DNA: TGTGCCAGCAGGAGAGGACAGAGGTCCTACGAGCAGTACTTC. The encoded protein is CASRRGQRSYEQYF.

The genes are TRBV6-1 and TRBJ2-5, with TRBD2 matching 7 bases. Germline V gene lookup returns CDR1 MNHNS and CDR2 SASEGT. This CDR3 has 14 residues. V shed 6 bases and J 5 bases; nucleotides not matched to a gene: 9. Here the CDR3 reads CASRNGLGRETQYF. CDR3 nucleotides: TGTGCCAGCAGGAATGGACTAGGACGGGAGACCCAGTACTTC.

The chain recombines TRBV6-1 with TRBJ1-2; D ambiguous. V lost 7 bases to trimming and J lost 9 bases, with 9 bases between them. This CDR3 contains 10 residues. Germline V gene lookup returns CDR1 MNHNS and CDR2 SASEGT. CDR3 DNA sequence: TGTGCCAGCACGGAATGGAGCTACACCTTC. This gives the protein CASTEWSYTF.

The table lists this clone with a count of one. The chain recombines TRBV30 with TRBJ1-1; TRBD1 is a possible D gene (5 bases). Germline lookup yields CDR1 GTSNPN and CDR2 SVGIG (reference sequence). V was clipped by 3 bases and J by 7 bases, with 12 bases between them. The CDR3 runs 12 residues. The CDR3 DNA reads TGTGCCTGGAGGAACTACAGGTTTGAAGCTTTCTTT. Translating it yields CAWRNYRFEAFF.

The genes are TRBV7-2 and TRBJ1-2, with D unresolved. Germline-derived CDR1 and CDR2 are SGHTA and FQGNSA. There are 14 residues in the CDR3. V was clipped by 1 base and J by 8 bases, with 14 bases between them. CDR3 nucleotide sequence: TGTGCCAGCAGCTTAGTGGCCCTTTCGCGGGGCTACACCTTC. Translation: CASSLVALSRGYTF.

The CDR3 coding sequence is TGTGCCATCAGTGAGTCGACCAGGGATTTGGGAGAGACCCAGTACTTC. Translating it yields CAISESTRDLGETQYF. V usage is TRBV10-3 and J usage is TRBJ2-5; D is possibly TRBD1 (5 bases). The CDR3 has 16 amino acids. The germline CDR1 and CDR2 sequences are ENHRY and SYGVKD. The V gene lost 0 bases and the J gene lost 4 bases, with 15 bases spanning the gap.

The CDR3 DNA follows: TGTGCCAGCAGTAGTCGCACCCTCACAGATACGCAGTATTTT. Residues: CASSSRTLTDTQYF. The rearrangement links TRBV28 to TRBJ2-3; D is undetermined. The germline CDR1 and CDR2 sequences are MDHEN and SYDVKM. This CDR3 has 14 residues. With 5 bases removed from V and 2 bases from J, the gap between germline ends came to 11 bases.

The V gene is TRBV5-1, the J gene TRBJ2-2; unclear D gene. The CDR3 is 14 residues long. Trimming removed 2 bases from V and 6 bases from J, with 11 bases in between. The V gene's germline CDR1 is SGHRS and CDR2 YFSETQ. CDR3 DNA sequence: TGCGCCAGCAGCTTAAGCCAATTGGCCGGGGAGCTGTTTTTT. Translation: CASSLSQLAGELFF.

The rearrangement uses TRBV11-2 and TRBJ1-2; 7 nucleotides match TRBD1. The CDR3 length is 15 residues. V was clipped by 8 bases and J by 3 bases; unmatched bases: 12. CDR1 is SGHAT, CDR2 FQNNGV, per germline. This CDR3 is CASSLVGQSYYGYTF. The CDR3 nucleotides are TGTGCCAGCTCCCTTGTGGGACAGTCGTACTATGGCTACACCTTC.

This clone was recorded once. This CDR3 is CSVAAERSSYEQYF. The CDR3 DNA follows: TGCAGCGTTGCAGCAGAAAGGAGCTCCTACGAGCAGTACTTC. The V gene is TRBV29-1, the J gene TRBJ2-7; D unclear. Per germline, CDR1 SQVTM and CDR2 ANQGSEA. V was clipped by 4 bases and J by 0 bases, with 13 bases between them. This CDR3 region has 14 residues.

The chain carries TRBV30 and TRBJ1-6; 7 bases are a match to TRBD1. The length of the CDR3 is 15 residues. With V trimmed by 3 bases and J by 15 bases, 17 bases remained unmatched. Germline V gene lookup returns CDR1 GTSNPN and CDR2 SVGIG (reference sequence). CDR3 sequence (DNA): TGTGCCTGGAGGAACACCGGGTTGCAGGGGGGGCTCCTCCACTTT. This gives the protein CAWRNTGLQGGLLHF.